This is a list of T cell receptor beta chains from one sample in a study of blood T cell repertoires in COVID-19. Using immunoSEQ multiplex PCR, the repertoire was profiled, and TCRdb retains in-frame clones only, with some absent. Here the sample spans 350,000 or so clones, roughly 86% being singletons. Sequenced: PBMCs or T cells enriched from blood (not recorded which). The source is a woman between 25 and 40 years old who had been exposed to COVID-19. The CDR3 runs from the conserved cysteine through the conserved F or W. Each record gives: clone size, J gene, D gene, V gene, CDR3 protein, CDR3 DNA. The D gene is left open where the match is weak. Size values are once, few and many counts, or a class for expanded clones, and some rows have none.

>NA|TRBJ1-6|NA|TRBV2
CASYDRNNSPLHF
TGTGCCAGCTATGACAGGAACAATTCACCCCTCCACTTT
>NA|TRBJ2-3|TRBD2|TRBV19
CASKLSGTSWRTDTQYF
TGTGCCAGTAAACTCTCCGGGACTAGCTGGCGTACAGATACGCAGTATTTT
>NA|TRBJ1-3|NA|TRBV5-5
CASSLGGNTIYF
TGTGCCAGCAGCCTCGGTGGAAACACCATATATTTT
>NA|TRBJ1-5|NA|TRBV6-6
CASSPHSGSSSNQPQHF
TGTGCCAGCAGTCCTCATTCAGGCTCGTCTAGCAATCAGCCCCAGCATTTT
>NA|TRBJ2-7|NA|TRBV18
CASSPLMGAGHYEQYF
TGTGCCAGCTCACCCTTAATGGGGGCCGGACACTACGAGCAGTACTTC
>NA|TRBJ2-1|TRBD1|TRBV28
CASRGTGGLSDEQFF
TGTGCCAGCAGGGGGACAGGGGGCCTAAGCGATGAGCAGTTCTTC
>NA|TRBJ2-7|TRBD1|TRBV28
CASNKNQGVNEQYF
TGTGCCAGTAATAAAAATCAGGGGGTCAACGAGCAGTACTTC
>NA|TRBJ1-2|NA|TRBV29-1
CSVPGDYGYTF
TGCAGCGTTCCCGGGGACTATGGCTACACCTTC
>NA|TRBJ1-2|TRBD1|TRBV25-1
CASSETGAINYGYTF
TGTGCCAGCAGTGAGACAGGGGCCATTAACTATGGCTACACCTTC
>NA|TRBJ1-5|NA|TRBV5-8
CASSAAEEQPQHF
TGTGCCAGCAGCGCCGCCGAGGAACAGCCCCAGCATTTT
>NA|TRBJ1-2|TRBD1|TRBV7-3
CASSLQGADYGYTF
TGTGCCAGCAGCCTACAGGGGGCAGACTATGGCTACACCTTC
>NA|TRBJ1-1|NA|TRBV2
CASSEPEQGEAFF
TGTGCCAGCAGTGAACCGGAACAGGGCGAGGCTTTCTTT
>NA|TRBJ2-3|TRBD1|TRBV5-6
CASSDTGGTPDTQYF
TGTGCCAGCAGCGATACAGGGGGCACCCCAGATACGCAGTATTTT
>NA|TRBJ1-5|NA|TRBV5-1
CASSLGSGGNQPQHF
TGCGCCAGCAGCTTAGGGTCAGGGGGCAATCAGCCCCAGCATTTT
>NA|TRBJ2-1|TRBD2|TRBV7-9
CASSSSGLAGAYNEQFF
TGTGCCAGCAGCTCCTCGGGACTAGCGGGGGCCTACAATGAGCAGTTCTTC
>NA|TRBJ2-7|NA|TRBV12-3/TRBV12-4
CASSLVWAEQYF
TGTGCCAGCAGTTTAGTGTGGGCCGAGCAGTACTTC
>NA|TRBJ1-4|NA|TRBV5-4
CASSQTGGNEKLFF
TGTGCCAGCAGCCAGACGGGTGGAAATGAAAAACTGTTTTTT
>NA|TRBJ1-6|TRBD1|TRBV3-1/TRBV3-2
CASSRRTGGAGSPLHF
TGTGCCAGCAGCCGGCGGACAGGGGGCGCCGGTTCACCCCTCCACTTT
>few|TRBJ2-3|NA|TRBV19
CASNQPLANTDTQYF
TGTGCCAGTAATCAACCCCTGGCAAACACAGATACGCAGTATTTT
>NA|TRBJ1-1|TRBD1|TRBV13
CASSPDRASSEAFF
TGTGCCAGCAGTCCCGACAGGGCGAGTTCTGAAGCTTTCTTT
>NA|TRBJ2-5|NA|TRBV12-5
CASGIQVPETQYF
TGTGCTAGTGGCATACAGGTCCCGGAGACCCAGTACTTC
>few|TRBJ1-5|TRBD1|TRBV6-5
CASSRRTGGEPQHF
TGTGCCAGCAGTCGACGGACAGGAGGGGAGCCCCAGCATTTT
>NA|TRBJ1-1|TRBD1|TRBV6-4
CASSDRQGRIVGTEAFF
TGTGCCAGCAGTGACCGACAGGGAAGAATCGTGGGCACTGAAGCTTTCTTT
>once|TRBJ1-1|TRBD1|TRBV18
CASSGQGLNTEAFF
TGTGCCAGCTCAGGACAGGGATTGAACACTGAAGCTTTCTTT
>NA|TRBJ2-1|TRBD2|TRBV7-7
CASSLVGTSPNEQFF
TGTGCCAGCAGCTTAGTCGGGACTAGCCCTAATGAGCAGTTCTTC
>NA|TRBJ2-4|NA|TRBV5-1
CASSLGQGGIQYF
TGCGCCAGCAGCTTGGGGCAGGGTGGCATTCAGTACTTC
>NA|TRBJ2-7|TRBD1|TRBV5-6
CASTPGQGNSGLYEQYF
TGTGCCAGCACCCCGGGACAGGGGAATTCCGGGCTCTACGAGCAGTACTTC
>NA|TRBJ1-5|NA|TRBV27
CASSYSNQSQHF
TGTGCCAGCAGTTATAGCAATCAGTCCCAGCATTTT
>NA|TRBJ2-7|TRBD2|TRBV7-9
CASSLAGGFHEQYF
TGTGCCAGCAGCCTAGCGGGGGGGTTCCACGAGCAGTACTTC
>few|TRBJ1-2|TRBD1|TRBV28
CASSPRQGAYYGYTF
TGTGCCAGCAGTCCCAGACAGGGGGCCTACTATGGCTACACCTTC
>NA|TRBJ1-1|NA|TRBV19
CASNGQGMNTEAFF
TGTGCCAGCAATGGGCAGGGAATGAACACTGAAGCTTTCTTT
>NA|TRBJ2-7|NA|TRBV7-8
CASSLAATGGYEQYF
TGTGCCAGCAGCTTAGCGGCGACAGGTGGCTACGAGCAGTACTTC
>NA|TRBJ2-7|TRBD2|TRBV25-1
CASSDSGTSGKTYEQYF
TGTGCCAGCAGTGATTCTGGGACTAGCGGGAAAACCTACGAGCAGTACTTC
>NA|TRBJ1-2|TRBD1|TRBV28
CASSSGTELNYGYTF
TGTGCCAGCAGTTCCGGGACAGAACTTAACTATGGCTACACCTTC
>NA|TRBJ2-7|NA|TRBV11-3
CASSSPGGYEQYF
TGTGCCAGCAGCTCCCCCGGGGGCTACGAGCAGTACTTC
>NA|TRBJ1-3|TRBD1|TRBV5-8
CASSFWTGGVSGNTIYF
TGTGCCAGCAGCTTTTGGACAGGGGGCGTCTCTGGAAACACCATATATTTT
>NA|TRBJ2-3|NA|TRBV5-5
CASSREISYSTDTQYF
TGTGCCAGCAGCCGCGAAATATCCTACAGCACAGATACGCAGTATTTT
>NA|TRBJ1-2|NA|TRBV28
CASTHSGGLVGYTF
TGTGCCAGCACCCATTCGGGGGGGCTGGTTGGCTACACCTTC
>NA|TRBJ1-4|NA|TRBV29-1
CSVDDSNEKLFF
TGCAGCGTTGATGACTCTAATGAAAAACTGTTTTTT
>NA|TRBJ2-1|NA|TRBV18
CASSPPIGRRWGNEQFF
TGTGCCAGCTCACCACCGATCGGGAGAAGATGGGGCAATGAGCAGTTCTTC
>once|TRBJ2-7|NA|TRBV20-1
CSASRGYEQYF
TGCAGTGCTAGTCGGGGGTACGAGCAGTACTTC
>few|TRBJ2-5|TRBD1|TRBV5-1
CASRPRTGKETQYF
TGCGCCAGCAGGCCAAGGACAGGCAAGGAGACCCAGTACTTC
>NA|TRBJ2-5|NA|TRBV5-1
CASSLEGLASHF
TGCGCCAGCAGCTTGGAAGGGCTAGCCTCCCACTTC
>NA|TRBJ2-3|TRBD1|TRBV7-9
CASSLVPGQGSDTQYF
TGTGCCAGCAGCTTAGTCCCGGGACAGGGTTCAGATACGCAGTATTTT
>NA|TRBJ2-2|NA|TRBV9
CASSGGRADGELFF
TGTGCCAGCAGCGGGGGCCGAGCCGACGGGGAGCTGTTTTTT
>NA|TRBJ2-1|NA|TRBV19
CASNAGTYNEQFF
TGTGCCAGTAACGCGGGGACCTACAATGAGCAGTTCTTC